The rows below give T cell receptor beta chains drawn from one sample of a study of human T cells and chemical hapten exposure. TCRdb analysed the 5' RACE reads with MiXCR anew, one entry per CDR3 protein. This table has about 140,000 distinct CDR3 sequences, 4.1% appearing once. Source of these receptors: a female donor in good health. The CDR3 runs from the conserved cysteine through the conserved F or W. A D gene is named only where the DNA matches it firmly. Size values are once, few and many counts, or a class for expanded clones, and some rows have none.

TRBV7-3	many	14	TRBD2	TRBJ2-3	TGTGCCAGCAGCTCCTTAGCGGGGTCCGATACGCAGTATTTT	CASSSLAGSDTQYF
TRBV6-6	many	17	TRBD1	TRBJ1-5	TGTGCCAGCGAGAGTGCCGGGACAGGGGGTTATGGCCAGCCCCAGCATTTT	CASESAGTGGYGQPQHF
TRBV20-1	.	16	TRBD2	TRBJ2-7	TGCAGTGCTCCCCTCGGGCGGGGGGGATTAAGCTACGAGCAGTACTTC	CSAPLGRGGLSYEQYF
TRBV2	few	15	.	TRBJ1-3	TGTGCCAGCAGCGAGGGACGGTACTCTGGAAACACCATATATTTT	CASSEGRYSGNTIYF
TRBV7-3	.	14	.	TRBJ2-5	TGTGCCAGCAGCCCAGGTATCTCCTCGGAGACCCAGTACTTC	CASSPGISSETQYF
TRBV5-1	few	13	.	TRBJ1-1	TGCGCCAGCAGCGGACGGATGAACACTGAAGCTTTCTTT	CASSGRMNTEAFF
TRBV7-9	many	12	.	TRBJ2-2	TGTGCCAGCAGCTTACTGACCGGGGAGCTGTTTTTT	CASSLLTGELFF
TRBV9	many	15	TRBD2	TRBJ2-1	TGTGCCAGCAGCGAGCACAGCGGGGGGGTTATTGAGCAGTTCTTC	CASSEHSGGVIEQFF
TRBV4-3	many	16	.	TRBJ1-1	TGCGCCAGCAGCCAAGATTGGTCCAGGGGCAGCACTGAAGCTTTCTTT	CASSQDWSRGSTEAFF
TRBV29-1	many	13	.	TRBJ1-1	TGCAGCCCCGGGAGAGCAAGGAACACTGAAGCTTTCTTT	CSPGRARNTEAFF
TRBV12-3/TRBV12-4	.	11	.	TRBJ2-2	TGTGCCAGCAGTTGGGGCGGGGAGCTGTTTTTT	CASSWGGELFF